The rows below give T cell receptor beta chains drawn from one sample of a study of early T cells in non-severe SARS-CoV-2 infection. TCRdb re-called the 5' RACE reads with MiXCR, one entry per CDR3 protein. The sample lists some 98,000 distinct CDR3 sequences; roughly 17% were seen once. Sample: whole blood. The origin of the receptors is an adult who was a healthcare worker with PCR-confirmed SARS-CoV-2 infection or an uninfected control (not recorded which). The CDR3 runs from the conserved cysteine through the conserved F or W. The D gene is left open where the match is weak. Size is stated for part of the rows, as once, few or many counts, or as a class when the clone is expanded.

TGCGCCAGCAGCCCGGCCCCGTCATATGAGCAGTTCTTC	CASSPAPSYEQFF	few	TRBJ2-1	TRBV5-1	-
TGCAGTGCTAGAGGGACTAGCGGGCCGGGGACCCAGTACTTC	CSARGTSGPGTQYF	-	TRBJ2-5	TRBV20-1	TRBD2
TGTGCCAGCAGCTTAGCGCTGTGGCTAGCGGGGGTAAGCTCCTACGAGCAGTACTTC	CASSLALWLAGVSSYEQYF	-	TRBJ2-7	TRBV7-2	TRBD2
TGTGCCAGCTCTTCCACCTACGAGCAGTACTTC	CASSSTYEQYF	many	TRBJ2-7	TRBV6-2/TRBV6-3	-
TGCGCCAGCAGCTTTGGACTAGCGCTGGATGAGCAGTTCTTC	CASSFGLALDEQFF	-	TRBJ2-1	TRBV5-1	TRBD2
TGTGCCATCAGTGAGGATCCAGGGTTCTACGAGCAGTACTTC	CAISEDPGFYEQYF	-	TRBJ2-7	TRBV10-3	-
TGTGCCAGCAGTTTAACGTCGGGACCTTCCTACAATGAGCAGTTCTTC	CASSLTSGPSYNEQFF	-	TRBJ2-1	TRBV12-3/TRBV12-4	-
TGCAGTGCTAGAGACAGTTTCCCCTATGGCTACACCTTC	CSARDSFPYGYTF	-	TRBJ1-2	TRBV20-1	-
TGTGCCTGGAGGGCTAGCGGGAGGGGAGATACGCAGTATTTT	CAWRASGRGDTQYF	-	TRBJ2-3	TRBV30	TRBD2
TGTGCCAGCAGTTCTCGGGGCCGTCCTGAAGCTTTCTTT	CASSSRGRPEAFF	few	TRBJ1-1	TRBV27	-
TGTGCCAGCACAGAGAGGCAGTATAGCAATCAGCCCCAGCATTTT	CASTERQYSNQPQHF	-	TRBJ1-5	TRBV2	-
TGTGCCAGCAGCCAAGATTGGGGGGACTCTAATGAAAAACTGTTTTTT	CASSQDWGDSNEKLFF	-	TRBJ1-4	TRBV4-2	-
TGCAGTGCCAAGATCCGCAACAACAATGAGCAGTTCTTC	CSAKIRNNNEQFF	few	TRBJ2-1	TRBV20-1	-
TGTGCCAGCAGTTTCGGGTCCCCTGGTCAGCCCCAGCATTTT	CASSFGSPGQPQHF	-	TRBJ1-5	TRBV12-3/TRBV12-4	-